This T cell receptor beta chain was observed in a study of blood T cells in healthy people across ages. Combining a sample-barcoded 5' primer with a J-beta primer mix, a second PCR ran for about 7 to 11 cycles. TCRdb passed the 5' RACE reads through MiXCR, listing each CDR3 protein once. The table has roughly 860,000 distinct CDR3 sequences, around 62% seen once. CDR1 and CDR2 from the germline V gene are SQVTM and ANQGSEA. CDR3 size: 12 residues. Between the trimmed V and J ends, which lost 3 bases and 7 bases, there was a span of 10 bases. Sequencing was done on a sample of blood. This TCR came from a man aged 30 to 39 in good health. The chain carries TRBV29-1 and TRBJ2-1; D ambiguous. CDR3 amino acids: CSVDLTANEQFF. As DNA, the CDR3 is TGCAGCGTTGATTTGACGGCGAATGAGCAGTTCTTC.